This T cell receptor beta chain is drawn from a study of Ad26.COV2.S vaccination and SARS-CoV-2 variants. On the study more broadly: Dosing was one shot or two shots 56 days apart.

Sequencing was performed with immunoSEQ multiplex PCR; in TCRdb, only in-frame clones are kept and a portion is missing. The sample consists of 350,000 to 500,000 clones, roughly nine tenths of them appearing once. Remarks on this clone: What it binds is unknown.

Broader study findings: Placebo recipients showed lower spike-specific TCR breadth than vaccinees. Estimates derived from TCR breadth and depth analyses may have underestimated total T cell responses.

As to treatment: around 19 received Ad26.COV2.S at low or high dose, single or two shots; about 5 received placebo; per-sample allocation not given. Specimens were obtained on day 63 following the first vaccine or placebo injection. Germline lookup yields CDR1 SGHTA and CDR2 FQGNSA. CDR3 size: 12 residues. Deletions cut 2 bases from V and 7 bases from J, with 8 bases between. The sample in question was peripheral blood, obtained in a trial of Ad26.COV2.S vaccine versus placebo. The rearrangement joins TRBV7-2 to TRBJ1-2; no firm D call. This sequence originates from a person between 18 and 65 years old who received the Ad26.COV2.S COVID-19 vaccine or a placebo. CDR3 protein: CASSLRGLGYTF. The CDR3 bases are TGTGCCAGCAGCTTAAGAGGGCTTGGCTACACCTTC.